The 29 T cell receptor beta chains listed next were all sequenced from one sample in a study of cytomegalovirus exposure and HLA in healthy donors. The PCR was carried out with 60 Vbeta primers and 13 Jbeta primers. The table came from immunoSEQ multiplex PCR; TCRdb's copy has only in-frame clones and leaves some out. The table has around 190,000 clones, around nine tenths seen once. The source material was PBMCs. The receptors were gathered from a woman in her 30s in good health and CMV-seronegative.

This clone was seen only once. The chain is built from TRBV10-1 and TRBJ2-2; 7 positions agree with TRBD1. The CDR3 has 17 amino acids. With V trimmed by 5 bases and J by 1 base, 10 bases remained unmatched. Germline V gene lookup returns CDR1 WNHNN and CDR2 SYGVQD (reference sequence). CDR3 amino acids: CASSNTPTGLNTGELFF. The CDR3 DNA reads TGCGCCAGCAGTAATACCCCGACAGGGCTGAACACCGGGGAGCTGTTTTTT.

Within the sample, this clone is medium-sized (0.01 to 0.1%). The chain combines TRBV21-1 with TRBJ1-1; TRBD1 was called by the table and not checked on the DNA. TRBV21-1 is a pseudogene. The CDR3 extends over 13 amino acids. The CDR3 protein is CASSQGQPTEAFF. CDR3 coding DNA: TGTGCCAGCAGCCAGGGACAGCCCACTGAAGCTTTCTTT.

The rearrangement joins TRBV7-9 to TRBJ2-3, with 7 bases matching TRBD2. Looked up from germline, CDR1 is SEHNR and CDR2 is FQNEAQ (reference sequence). V lost 5 bases to trimming and J lost 3 bases; unmatched junction nucleotides: 11. The CDR3 length is 16 residues. CDR3 protein: CASSLVLAVTTDTQYF. CDR3 in DNA: TGTGCCAGCAGCCTAGTTCTAGCGGTTACTACAGATACGCAGTATTTT. The full variable domain, its missing parts supplied by reference TRBV7-9 and TRBJ2-3, is DTGVSQNPRHKITKRGQNVTFRCDPISEHNRLYWYRQTLGQGPEFLTYFQNEAQLEKSRLLSDRFSAERPKGSFSTLEIQRTEQGDSAMYLCASSLVLAVTTDTQYFGPGTRLTVL.

The V and J genes are TRBV5-1 and TRBJ2-1; 13 bases align to TRBD2. V gave up 2 bases and J gave up 6 bases; unmatched junction bases: 8. From germline, CDR1 is SGHRS and CDR2 YFSETQ. The CDR3 sequence is 17 residues long. For the CDR3, the DNA is TGCGCCAGCAGCTTACGGACTAGCGGGGGTCTGGTCAATGAGCAGTTCTTC. Its translation is CASSLRTSGGLVNEQFF.

The rearrangement joins TRBV18 to TRBJ1-2; D is undetermined. There are 15 residues in the CDR3. The V end was cut by 2 bases, the J end by 4 bases, with 14 bases between. CDR1 KGHSH and CDR2 LQKENI come from the germline V gene. CDR3 sequence (DNA): TGTGCCAGCTCACCAGAAGGGAGCCGGGGCTATGGCTACACCTTC. It specifies CASSPEGSRGYGYTF. Based on the CDR3 plus reference TRBV18 and TRBJ1-2, the full variable domain is NAGVMQNPRHLVRRRGQEARLRCSPMKGHSHVYWYRQLPEEGLKFMVYLQKENIIDESGMPKERFSAEFPKEGPSILRIQQVVRGDSAAYFCASSPEGSRGYGYTFGSGTRLTVV.

The rearrangement joins TRBV28 to TRBJ2-6; unclear D gene. CDR1 and CDR2 from the germline V gene are MDHEN and SYDVKM. The CDR3 runs 17 residues. Trimming removed 3 bases from V and 0 bases from J, with 12 bases in between. CDR3 in DNA: TGTGCCAGCAGTTTCTTCTCCGTCCTCTCTGGGGCCAACGTCCTGACTTTC. It is translated as CASSFFSVLSGANVLTF.

The gene calls are TRBV4-1 and TRBJ2-6; D ambiguous. CDR1 MGHRA and CDR2 YSYEKL come from the germline V gene. V lost 1 base and J lost 0, with 4 bases in between. The CDR3 runs 15 residues. The CDR3 bases are TGCGCCAGCAGCCAAGTTAGCTCTGGGGCCAACGTCCTGACTTTC. It is translated as CASSQVSSGANVLTF.

This clone showed up just once. This chain links TRBV6-1 with TRBJ2-7; 9 bases fit TRBD1. CDR1 and CDR2 from the germline V gene are MNHNS and SASEGT. After removal of 5 bases from V and 3 bases from J, the junction contained 8 bases not matched to a gene. The CDR3 sequence is 15 residues long. CDR3 sequence: CASSQGQGSFYEQYF. CDR3 DNA: TGTGCCAGCAGTCAAGGACAGGGGAGTTTCTACGAGCAGTACTTC.

The V and J genes are TRBV14 and TRBJ2-1; no clear D gene. V lost 1 base and J 2 bases, leaving 12 bases between the germline ends. Germline V gene lookup returns CDR1 SGHDN and CDR2 FVKESK. The CDR3 is 16 residues long. The CDR3 sequence: CASSQGQAVTYNEQFF. CDR3 coding DNA: TGTGCCAGCAGCCAAGGTCAGGCAGTTACCTACAATGAGCAGTTCTTC.

The chain recombines TRBV11-1 with TRBJ2-7; a weak D match, TRBD1 (6 bases). The CDR3 contains 16 residues. V lost 1 base and J lost 0, with 13 bases in between. The V gene's germline CDR1 is SGHAT and CDR2 FQDESV (reference sequence). The CDR3, as DNA: TGTGCCAGCAGCTTAGGGGCAGGGGAACACTCCTACGAGCAGTACTTC. It yields the protein CASSLGAGEHSYEQYF.

The gene calls are TRBV10-1 and TRBJ2-7, with 8 bases lining up with TRBD1. The germline gives CDR1 WNHNN, CDR2 SYGVQD (reference sequence). The junction had 13 bases not matched to a gene; V was cut back by 4 bases and J by 5 bases. This CDR3 spans 16 amino acids. The CDR3 sequence is CASSGLSGQGAHEQYF. The CDR3 DNA follows: TGCGCCAGCAGTGGCCTCTCCGGCCAGGGGGCCCACGAGCAGTACTTC.

This clone was seen a single time. V gene TRBV6-6 combines with J gene TRBJ2-3, with 10 bases lining up with TRBD1. With V trimmed by 6 bases and J by 5 bases, 8 bases remained unmatched. This CDR3 comprises 15 residues. Looked up from germline, CDR1 is MNHNY and CDR2 is SVGAGI (reference sequence). CDR3 in amino acids: CASRTGTGAGDTQYF. The DNA of the CDR3 is TGTGCCAGCAGGACCGGGACAGGGGCAGGAGATACGCAGTATTTT.

This chain links TRBV5-4 with TRBJ2-1, with D possibly being TRBD2 (5 bases). V was cut by 4 bases and J by 6 bases, with 20 bases left in between. The CDR3 has 16 amino acids. Per the germline V gene, CDR1 is SGHNT and CDR2 is YYREEE (reference sequence). The CDR3 here is CASSASRGFLSNEQFF. DNA of the CDR3: TGTGCCAGCAGCGCAAGCCGGGGATTTCTGTCCAATGAGCAGTTCTTC.

This clone was recorded once. DNA for the CDR3: TGTGCCAGCAGAGAGACAGACTTCTACGAGCAGTACTTC. Its translation: CASRETDFYEQYF. The chain combines TRBV2 with TRBJ2-7; D may be TRBD1 (5 bases). This CDR3 is built from 13 residues. V was clipped by 6 bases and J by 3 bases, with 12 bases between them. Germline lookup yields CDR1 SNHLY and CDR2 FYNNEI. Combining the CDR3 with reference TRBV2 and TRBJ2-7 gives the whole variable domain EPEVTQTPSHQVTQMGQEVILRCVPISNHLYFYWYRQILGQKVEFLVSFYNNEISEKSEIFDDQFSVERPDGSNFTLKIRSTKLEDSAMYFCASRETDFYEQYFGPGTRLTVT.

The chain has TRBV14 and TRBJ1-2; TRBD1 aligns across 9 bases. This CDR3 comprises 15 residues. Germline assignment: CDR1 SGHDN and CDR2 FVKESK. With V trimmed by 6 bases and J by 2 bases, 7 bases remained unmatched. This CDR3 is CASSPTGGANYGYTF. The CDR3 nucleotides are TGTGCCAGCAGTCCGACAGGGGGTGCGAACTATGGCTACACCTTC.

This clone occurred a few times. The chain combines TRBV4-2 with TRBJ2-7; D gene uncertain. The CDR3 has 16 residues. Trimming took 0 bases from V and 6 from J, leaving 18 bases between them. Germline CDR1 is LGHNA and CDR2 is YNFKEQ. The CDR3 loop is CASSQDAFRLLGEQYF. The CDR3 nucleotides read TGTGCCAGCAGCCAAGATGCCTTCCGACTCTTGGGCGAGCAGTACTTC.

This rearrangement joins TRBV7-9 to TRBJ1-1; TRBD1 matches at 7 bases. Germline trimming cut 5 bases from V and 4 bases from J; bases unmatched to any gene: 16. The CDR3 has 17 residues. The germline gives CDR1 SEHNR, CDR2 FQNEAQ (reference sequence). In DNA, the CDR3 is TGTGCCAGCAGCCCCGCAAATTCCAGGGGGGTAGGCACTGAAGCTTTCTTT. This sequence encodes CASSPANSRGVGTEAFF.

The chain links TRBV6-1 to TRBJ1-5; TRBD1 matches at 9 bases. With V trimmed by 5 bases and J by 4 bases, 6 bases remained unmatched. Germline CDR1 and CDR2: MNHNS and SASEGT. This CDR3 is 15 amino acids long. CDR3 nucleotide sequence: TGTGCCAGCAGTTCTACAGGGGGCGTTAATCAGCCCCAGCATTTT. This sequence encodes CASSSTGGVNQPQHF.

This chain joins TRBV28 and TRBJ1-2, with D perhaps TRBD1 (5 bases). V was trimmed by 6 bases and J by 4 bases, leaving 24 bases between them. CDR3 length: 17 residues. Per the germline V gene, CDR1 is MDHEN and CDR2 is SYDVKM. CDR3 nucleotide sequence: TGTGCCAGCAGCTCCGGGTACAGGAGAATCGGTGGCTATGGCTACACCTTC. It codes for CASSSGYRRIGGYGYTF.

This clone showed up just once. The chain recombines TRBV20-1 with TRBJ1-1, with a tentative D call TRBD1 (6 bases). Germline assignment: CDR1 DFQATT and CDR2 SNEGSKA (reference sequence). Trimming removed 5 bases at V and 12 bases at J, with 13 bases between. The CDR3 runs 10 residues. In DNA, the CDR3 is TGCAGTGCTTTTACAGGGAGAACTTTCTTT. Its protein product is CSAFTGRTFF.

This clone was detected only a few times. V is TRBV5-1 and J is TRBJ2-5; 8 positions agree with TRBD1. The CDR3 is made up of 18 amino acids. J lost 0 bases, V lost 7 bases, and 17 bases had no gene match. CDR1 is SGHRS and CDR2 is YFSETQ in the germline V gene. CDR3 loop: CASALIQGAAFYQETQYF. The CDR3 coding sequence is TGCGCCAGCGCCCTAATTCAGGGGGCTGCTTTTTACCAAGAGACCCAGTACTTC.

This clone was seen a few times. This chain joins TRBV28 and TRBJ2-7, with D possibly matching TRBD1 (6 bases). The V gene lost 7 bases and the J gene lost 3 bases, with 13 bases spanning the gap. CDR1 and CDR2 (germline): MDHEN, SYDVKM. The CDR3 runs to 13 residues. DNA of the CDR3: TGTGCCAGCATCAAAGAAGGGGGCTACGAGCAGTACTTC. This codes for CASIKEGGYEQYF.

The table lists this clone with a few counts. This rearrangement joins TRBV11-3 to TRBJ2-5; TRBD1 might be the D (7 bases). The germline CDR1 and CDR2 sequences are SGHNT and YENEEA. CDR3 length: 12 residues. The V end lost 5 bases, the J end lost 4 bases, and 8 bases lay between the germline ends. The CDR3 protein is CASSQGGETQYF. CDR3 nucleotides: TGTGCCAGCAGCCAGGGGGGAGAGACCCAGTACTTC.

The chain is built from TRBV9 and TRBJ2-1; 8 bases fit TRBD1. Trimming at V came to 4 bases and at J to 11 bases, leaving 14 bases not matched to a gene. Germline CDR1 reads SGDLS; CDR2 reads YYNGEE. The CDR3 runs to 15 residues. The CDR3 loop reads CASSLQGALQSKQFF. The CDR3 DNA reads as TGTGCCAGCAGCTTGCAGGGGGCCCTTCAATCAAAGCAGTTCTTC.

DNA for the CDR3: TGTGCCAGCAGCCAAAGGGGAACAGGGTCTGGAAACACCATATATTTT. Translated, it gives CASSQRGTGSGNTIYF. The J gene is TRBJ1-3, the V gene TRBV14, with D perhaps TRBD1 (6 bases). The ends were cut back, 2 bases at V and 1 base at J, with 12 bases in the middle. Germline V gene data show CDR1 as SGHDN and CDR2 as FVKESK. CDR3 length: 16 residues.

A remark on this clone: The junction departs from the called germline gene at one end, perhaps through a read error. The chain couples TRBV5-1 to TRBJ2-2; no reliable D call. This CDR3 is 14 amino acids long. Germline CDR1 reads SGHRS; CDR2 reads YFSETQ. CDR3 in amino acids: CASSLFENSGELFF. CDR3 sequence (DNA): TGCGCCAGCAGCTTGTTCGAGAACTCCGGGGAGCTGTTTTTT.

This clone appeared once. J is TRBJ2-5 and V is TRBV30; D is unclear. V lost 0 bases and J lost 4, with 9 bases in between. Per the germline V gene, CDR1 is GTSNPN and CDR2 is SVGIG (reference sequence). The CDR3 extends over 13 amino acids. CDR3 bases: TGTGCCTGGAGTGTAGGCCCAGGAGAGACCCAGTACTTC. Its translation is CAWSVGPGETQYF.

V and J are TRBV28 and TRBJ2-4; weak D call: TRBD2 (5 bases). The V end lost 6 bases, the J end lost 8 bases, and 14 bases lay between the germline ends. The CDR3 runs 13 residues. Germline V gives CDR1 MDHEN, CDR2 SYDVKM. The CDR3 coding sequence is TGTGCCAGCAGGGAGGACGTTATGGACATTCAGTACTTC. Translated: CASREDVMDIQYF.

The CDR3 reads CASSGDRNQPQHF. CDR3 DNA sequence: TGTGCCAGTAGTGGGGACAGAAATCAGCCCCAGCATTTT. This chain joins TRBV19 and TRBJ1-5; 7 positions match TRBD1. The trim removed 5 bases at V and 4 bases at J, leaving 2 bases unmatched. Germline V gene data show CDR1 as LNHDA and CDR2 as SQIVND (reference sequence). CDR3 length: 13 residues.